This T cell receptor (beta chain) was profiled in a study of shared clonotypes between healthy human individuals. Study results and caveats: Naive subsets usually exceeded memory subsets in estimated richness.

The naive CD8 population came from CD45RO-negative cells selected for CCR7, without terminally differentiated effector memory CD45RA+ cells. The assay was immunoSEQ multiplex PCR, and TCRdb's table has in-frame clones only and misses some. Of about 750,000 clones listed, approximately 92% are singletons. Concerning this clone: Its antigen is unidentified.

There are 14 residues in the CDR3. Trimming left V 0 bases short and J 6 bases short, with 10 bases between. Germline CDR1 and CDR2: SGHDT and YYEEEE. J is TRBJ1-5 and V is TRBV5-6; possible D gene TRBD1, 5 bases. The sequence was obtained from a man younger than 40 in good health. The sequencing sample was made of naive CD8+ T cells sorted from blood. CDR3: CASSLAAGVQPQHF. The CDR3 DNA reads TGTGCCAGCAGCTTGGCCGCGGGGGTTCAGCCCCAGCATTTT.